These 24 T cell receptor beta chains originate from one sample sequenced in a study of T cell responses to AZD1222 COVID-19 vaccine. Assay used: immunoSEQ multiplex PCR; TCRdb lists only in-frame clones, some missing. Found here are tens of thousands of clones, about 93% of them singletons; the top ten hold 2.5% to 3.5%. This specimen consisted of peripheral blood, obtained 28 days after the second AZD1222 dose. Receptors were obtained from an adult who received the AZD1222 COVID-19 vaccine.

The chain carries TRBV7-8 and TRBJ1-2, with 10 bases matching TRBD1. The CDR3 totals 16 residues. Germline trimming cut 6 bases from V and 7 bases from J; bases unmatched to any gene: 14. Germline V gene sequence: CDR1 SGHVS, CDR2 FQNEAQ. The CDR3 reads CASSRLDRGRSGGYTF. The CDR3 nucleotides are TGTGCCAGCAGTCGCCTCGACAGGGGGCGATCGGGTGGCTACACCTTC.

This clone was picked up a small number of times. The J gene is TRBJ2-7, the V gene TRBV2; D may correspond to TRBD1 or TRBD2 (6 bases each). V shed 11 bases and J shed 4 bases, with 12 bases lying between them. This CDR3 is 11 amino acids long. CDR1 and CDR2 (germline): SNHLY, FYNNEI. CDR3 sequence: CAAGHLYEQYF. The CDR3 DNA follows: TGTGCCGCGGGACATTTGTACGAGCAGTACTTC.

This chain connects TRBV9 to TRBJ1-2; D not certain. CDR1 SGDLS and CDR2 YYNGEE come from the germline V gene. This CDR3 has 15 residues. Trimming left V 0 bases short and J 3 bases short, with 12 bases between. CDR3 loop: CASSVADSLDYGYTF. Here the CDR3 DNA reads TGTGCCAGCAGCGTAGCAGATTCCCTCGACTATGGCTACACCTTC. The complete variable domain, with remaining parts taken from reference TRBV9 and TRBJ1-2, reads DSGVTQTPKHLITATGQRVTLRCSPRSGDLSVYWYQQSLDQGLQFLIQYYNGEERAKGNILERFSAQQFPDLHSELNLSSLELGDSALYFCASSVADSLDYGYTFGSGTRLTVV.

This sequence joins TRBV10-3 and TRBJ2-3; D is tentatively TRBD1 or TRBD2 (5 bases each). Germline CDR1 and CDR2: ENHRY and SYGVKD. This CDR3 has 13 residues. V was cut by 4 bases and J by 2 bases, with 7 bases left in between. This CDR3 reads CAISGGNTDTQYF. DNA of the CDR3: TGTGCCATCAGTGGGGGGAACACAGATACGCAGTATTTT.

This clone was recorded once. The V and J genes are TRBV19 and TRBJ1-4; no reliable D call. The CDR3 has 15 residues. The V end was cut by 3 bases, the J end by 3 bases, with 11 bases between. The germline V gene encodes CDR1 LNHDA and CDR2 SQIVND (reference sequence). CDR3: CASSIKELPNEKLFF. The CDR3 region has the DNA TGTGCCAGTAGTATTAAGGAGTTACCTAATGAAAAACTGTTTTTT.

CDR3 sequence: CASSLVRGTNEKLFF. The CDR3 region has the DNA TGTGCCAGCAGCTTAGTTCGGGGAACTAATGAAAAACTGTTTTTT. This sequence joins TRBV11-2 and TRBJ1-4; D remains unclear. This CDR3 has 15 residues. The V gene lost 1 base and the J gene lost 1 base, with 7 bases spanning the gap. Germline lookup yields CDR1 SGHAT and CDR2 FQNNGV.

With respect to this clone: This CDR3 fails to terminate in the conserved phenylalanine or tryptophan, so it likely reflects a read error. Because the CDR3's place on the DNA is in doubt, the DNA is left out and the CDR3 is given as listed by TCRdb. This chain links TRBV10-1 with TRBJ1-2. Germline loops: CDR1 WNHNN, CDR2 SYGVQD (reference sequence). The CDR3 sequence runs 11 residues, both termini included. The CDR3 loop is CASPEGGDLRR.

J is TRBJ2-7 and V is TRBV5-4; TRBD2 agrees at 8 bases. Germline V lookup: CDR1 SGHNT, CDR2 YYREEE (reference sequence). The CDR3 sequence is 15 residues long. After removal of 0 bases from V and 0 bases from J, the junction contained 2 bases not matched to a gene. CDR3 residues: CASSLERGRSYEQYF. The CDR3 region has the DNA TGTGCCAGCAGCTTGGAGCGGGGGCGCTCCTACGAGCAGTACTTC. Variable domain in full (rest from reference TRBV5-4 and TRBJ2-7): ETGVTQSPTHLIKTRGQQVTLRCSSQSGHNTVSWYQQALGQGPQFIFQYYREEENGRGNFPPRFSGLQFPNYSSELNVNALELDDSALYLCASSLERGRSYEQYFGPGTRLTVT.

The V call is TRBV5-6, the J call TRBJ2-7; D unresolved. The CDR3 is 14 amino acids. V lost 2 bases and J 4 bases, leaving 13 bases between the germline ends. Germline-derived CDR1 and CDR2 are SGHDT and YYEEEE. CDR3 region: CASSLTLARYEQYF. DNA for the CDR3: TGTGCCAGCAGCTTAACGCTGGCTCGGTACGAGCAGTACTTC.

This clone was seen a single time. V is TRBV18 and J is TRBJ1-5; 7 bases are a match to TRBD1. The CDR3 sequence is 16 residues long. The germline gives CDR1 KGHSH, CDR2 LQKENI. V shed 1 base, J shed 1 base, and the junction held 4 bases outside the gene matches. In nucleotides, the CDR3 is TGTGCCAGCTCACCACTACGGGACAGCAGCAATCAGCCCCAGCATTTT. Translating gives CASSPLRDSSNQPQHF.

This chain joins TRBV7-3 and TRBJ2-2; 9 nucleotides align to TRBD2. CDR3 length equals 17 residues. V lost 3 bases, J lost 7 bases, and 12 bases stayed unmatched. Per germline, CDR1 SGHTA and CDR2 FQGTGA. The CDR3 sequence is CASSFTPAGGRSGELFF. CDR3 sequence (DNA): TGTGCCAGCAGCTTCACCCCTGCGGGGGGGCGGAGCGGGGAGCTGTTTTTT.

The chain links TRBV5-1 to TRBJ1-4; D gene unclear. This CDR3 spans 15 amino acids. Germline values: CDR1 SGHRS, CDR2 YFSETQ. The V gene lost 4 bases and the J gene lost 5 bases, with 15 bases spanning the gap. CDR3 region: CASSPGGSLNEKLFF. The DNA of the CDR3 is TGCGCCAGCAGCCCGGGCGGATCCCTGAATGAAAAACTGTTTTTT.

V gene TRBV6-2 or TRBV6-3 combines with J gene TRBJ2-2; maybe TRBD2 (6 bases). V gave up 2 bases and J gave up 7 bases, with 11 bases separating them. The CDR3 spans 14 residues. From germline, CDR1 is MNHEY and CDR2 SVGEGT. Here the CDR3 DNA reads TGTGCCAGCAGTTACGGGCGGGGCCACGGGGAGCTGTTTTTT. It translates to CASSYGRGHGELFF.

V and J are TRBV30 and TRBJ2-7, with TRBD2 matching over 15 bases. The V gene end was trimmed by 2 bases and the J gene end by 4 bases; junction bases not matched to a gene: 9. The CDR3 is 17 residues long. Per germline, CDR1 GTSNPN and CDR2 SVGIG (reference sequence). The CDR3, as DNA: TGTGCCTGGAGTTTCTGGACTAGCGGGGGGGGAGAGTACGAGCAGTACTTC. Translation gives CAWSFWTSGGGEYEQYF.

The CDR3 here is CASGQGGDTQYF. CDR3 DNA: TGTGCCAGCGGACAGGGTGGGGATACGCAGTATTTT. This chain links TRBV7-9 with TRBJ2-3; 8 bases fit TRBD1. The CDR3 length is 12 residues. Germline V gene sequence: CDR1 SEHNR, CDR2 FQNEAQ (reference sequence). After removal of 8 bases from V and 6 bases from J, the junction contained 4 bases not matched to a gene.

The V call is TRBV9, the J call TRBJ2-5; D could derive from TRBD1 or TRBD2 (5 bases each). From germline, CDR1 is SGDLS and CDR2 YYNGEE. Trimming pared 0 bases from V and 5 bases from J, leaving 14 bases between. This CDR3 is 15 amino acids long. The CDR3 loop is CASSVEPGPPETQYF. CDR3 nucleotide sequence: TGTGCCAGCAGCGTAGAACCGGGGCCCCCGGAGACCCAGTACTTC.

The chain carries TRBV5-6 and TRBJ1-1; unclear D gene. CDR1 is SGHDT, CDR2 YYEEEE, per germline. V gave up 4 bases and J gave up 1 base, with 17 bases separating them. There are 16 residues in the CDR3. For the CDR3, the DNA is TGTGCCAGCAGCCCCCCTTCGGTGTGGGGGAACACTGAAGCTTTCTTT. This codes for CASSPPSVWGNTEAFF.

The rearrangement uses TRBV2 and TRBJ2-2; D gene unclear. The CDR3 contains 16 residues. Germline V gives CDR1 SNHLY, CDR2 FYNNEI. V was clipped by 2 bases and J by 0 bases, with 10 bases between them. CDR3 coding DNA: TGTGCCAGCAGTGAACTGGCAGTCTCGAACACCGGGGAGCTGTTTTTT. Protein: CASSELAVSNTGELFF.

This clone was seen once. The chain is built from TRBV5-1 and TRBJ1-5, with D possibly being TRBD1 (5 bases). V was pared by 0 bases and J by 9 bases, with 13 bases between. Germline V CDR1 and CDR2: SGHRS, YFSETQ. There are 14 residues in the CDR3. As DNA, the CDR3 is TGCGCCAGCAGCTTGGGGGCAGGGACCGGGCCCCAGCATTTT. Its translation: CASSLGAGTGPQHF.

V usage is TRBV5-4 and J usage is TRBJ2-5, with 12 positions matching TRBD2. The CDR3 totals 16 residues. The ends lost 0 bases at V and 2 bases at J; junction bases unmatched: 2. Per the germline V gene, CDR1 is SGHNT and CDR2 is YYREEE (reference sequence). The CDR3 protein is CASSLGLAGGQETQYF. The CDR3 DNA follows: TGTGCCAGCAGCTTGGGGCTAGCGGGGGGGCAAGAGACCCAGTACTTC.

The rearrangement joins TRBV19 to TRBJ1-2; tentatively, D is TRBD1 (5 bases). Per germline, CDR1 LNHDA and CDR2 SQIVND (reference sequence). This CDR3 has 16 amino acids. With 6 bases removed from V and 4 bases from J, the gap between germline ends came to 21 bases. For the CDR3, the DNA is TGTGCCAGTAGACCTCGCCGACAAGGGGTCCCCTATGGCTACACCTTC. This translates into CASRPRRQGVPYGYTF.

The chain has TRBV5-6 and TRBJ1-1; D remains ambiguous. Per germline, CDR1 SGHDT and CDR2 YYEEEE. This CDR3 region has 14 residues. With 3 bases removed from V and 5 bases from J, the gap between germline ends came to 14 bases. CDR3 protein: CASSSETLWTEAFF. In DNA form, the CDR3 reads TGTGCCAGCAGCTCGGAAACTTTGTGGACTGAAGCTTTCTTT.

The CDR3 nucleotides are TGTGCCAGCAGTTTCTATCCGGACTCAAAGGGCTCCTACGAGCAGTACTTC. Translated: CASSFYPDSKGSYEQYF. V and J are TRBV28 and TRBJ2-7; D may be TRBD2 (5 bases). The CDR3 spans 17 residues. The germline V gene has CDR1 MDHEN and CDR2 SYDVKM. V was trimmed by 3 bases and J by 0 bases, leaving 18 bases between them.

The J gene is TRBJ2-3, the V gene TRBV27; no firm D call. The germline V gene has CDR1 MNHEY and CDR2 SMNVEV (reference sequence). Trimming removed 5 bases at V and 6 bases at J, with 6 bases between. This CDR3 is built from 11 residues. In nucleotides, the CDR3 is TGTGCCAGCAGTGCCGGGGATACGCAGTATTTT. Its translation: CASSAGDTQYF.